One and the same sample provided the 9 T cell receptor beta chains below, sequenced in a study of tissue T cells after allogeneic stem cell transplantation. Assay: immunoSEQ multiplex PCR; the TCRdb copy retains only in-frame clones and omits some. The data hold approximately 4,100 clones, with about half observed a single time. The time point was: mouse harvest day 14 after allogeneic transplant. Tail vein injection delivered 10^7 T-cell-depleted bone marrow cells and 10^6 splenic CD5+ T cells. The sample was lymph node tissue. Every receptor here comes from a female BALB/c mouse given C57BL/6 T cells with graft-versus-host disease after an allogeneic hematopoietic cell transplant.

In regard to this clone: The listed genes are named as in mouse. Here the CDR3 reads CSSSQQGNSGNTLYF. CDR3 bases read: TGCTCCAGCAGTCAACAGGGGAATTCTGGAAATACGCTCTAT. The chain uses TRBV23 and TRBJ1-3; the table gives TRBD1 as D, unverified against the DNA. The read stops 1 residue short of the end of the CDR3; the missing end is completed from the germline J gene. Germline V gives CDR1 KGHTA, CDR2 FQNQQP. The CDR3 consists of 15 residues.

This clone is hyperexpanded (1% or more) by share. Mouse gene names apply. The CDR3 is cut off 1 residue early in the read; its end comes from the germline J gene. The sample has other DNA sequences that encode this CDR3 too. This chain joins TRBV4 and TRBJ1-5; D gene unclear. The V end was cut by 4 bases, the J end by 3 bases, with 7 bases between. The CDR3 sequence is 13 residues long. The germline V gene has CDR1 LGHDT and CDR2 YNNKQL (reference sequence). The CDR3 region is CASSSTVNQAPLF. Partial CDR3 DNA: TGTGCCAGCAGCTCAACAGTCAACCAGGCTCCGCTT.

This clone is labeled as medium-sized (0.01 to 0.1%). The gene names here belong to mouse. The observed sequence ends 1 residue before the CDR3 terminus, with the missing tail filled in from the germline J gene. The chain employs TRBV4 and TRBJ2-7; TRBD2 agrees at 7 bases. V trimming: 3 bases; J trimming: 6 bases; junction bases outside the gene matches: 2. Germline assignment: CDR1 LGHDT and CDR2 YNNKQL (reference sequence). The CDR3 is made up of 12 amino acids. CDR3 DNA (partial): TGTGCCAGCAGCTATTCTGGGGGTGAACAGTAC. Protein sequence: CASSYSGGEQY. In full, the CDR3 reads CASSYSGGEQYF.

This clone was recorded once. The genes are named according to mouse. The read gets to within 1 residue of the CDR3 end, and the germline J gene fills in the rest. This chain uses TRBV15 with TRBJ2-4; D might be TRBD1 (5 bases). The CDR3 loop spans 12 amino acids. V shed 3 bases and J shed 7 bases, with 8 bases lying between them. In germline, CDR1 is SGHND, CDR2 FRSKSL. CDR3 bases read: TGTGCCAGCAGTTTCCAGGGAGACACCTTGTAC. Amino acids: CASSFQGDTLY. The full CDR3 reads CASSFQGDTLYF.

This clone is deemed medium-sized. Mouse gene names and germline throughout. The read falls 1 residue short of the CDR3 end, and the missing part is taken from the germline J gene. The chain is built from TRBV26 and TRBJ2-7, with D perhaps matching TRBD1 (6 bases). CDR1 and CDR2 (germline): KGHPV, FQNQEV (reference sequence). V was pared by 2 bases and J by 3 bases, with 8 bases between. The CDR3 runs to 13 residues. The part of the CDR3 DNA that was read is TGTGCCAGCAGTCTGAGGGACATCTATGAACAGTAC. This codes for CASSLRDIYEQY. The whole CDR3 protein is CASSLRDIYEQYF.

There are a few counts of this clone. Gene labels here are mouse ones. The read gets to within 1 residue of the CDR3 end, and the germline J gene fills in the rest. The J gene is TRBJ2-4, the V gene TRBV16, with D possibly being TRBD2 (6 bases). This CDR3 comprises 14 residues. Germline V lookup: CDR1 SGHSA, CDR2 FRNQAP. The V end was cut by 3 bases, the J end by 1 base, with 8 bases between. CDR3 protein: CASSFNWGQNTLYF. The sequenced CDR3 bases are TGTGCAAGCAGCTTCAACTGGGGTCAAAACACCTTGTAC.

This clone was found a few times. Gene names denote mouse genes. CDR3 in amino acids: CASSPGTLSYEQYF. CDR3 bases read: TGTGCCAGCTCTCCCGGGACTTTATCCTATGAACAGTAC. The J gene is TRBJ2-7, the V gene TRBV12-2; TRBD2 is a possible D gene (6 bases). Read data end 1 residue before the CDR3 end; the end is taken from the germline J gene. With 2 bases removed from V and 1 base from J, the gap between germline ends came to 11 bases. CDR3 length equals 14 residues. Per the germline V gene, CDR1 is SGHLS and CDR2 is HYDKME.

This clone has just a few counts. The genes and germline here are from mouse. The sequence runs out 1 residue before the end of the CDR3; the remainder is reconstructed from the germline J gene. V gene TRBV15 combines with J gene TRBJ2-7, with 10 nucleotides matching TRBD2. The CDR3 has 13 residues. Losses at the gene ends were 7 bases for V and 4 bases for J; bases not matched to a gene: 4. Per germline, CDR1 SGHND and CDR2 FRSKSL. The CDR3 sequence is CASTLGGRYEQYF. CDR3 DNA, as far as it was read: TGTGCCAGCACTCTGGGGGGGCGTTATGAACAGTAC.

Comments on this clone: Genes and germline are mouse. Sequencing ends 1 residue short of the CDR3 end; the germline J gene provides the rest. The chain carries TRBV1 and TRBJ2-5; no clear D gene. Germline V lookup: CDR1 NSQYPW, CDR2 LRSPGD (reference sequence). This CDR3 has 15 residues. V was shortened by 4 bases and J by 0 bases, with 11 bases between the two germline ends. Partial CDR3 DNA: TGCACCTGCAGTGGTTCTGACAAAAACCAAGACACCCAGTAC. It specifies CTCSGSDKNQDTQY. The whole CDR3 reads CTCSGSDKNQDTQYF.